These 29 T cell receptor beta chains were sequenced from one sample in a study of blood T cell repertoires in COVID-19. The method was immunoSEQ multiplex PCR; TCRdb's version includes in-frame clones alone and lacks a portion of them. The profile shows under 65,000 clones, approximately 86% of them singletons. The specimen was peripheral blood. Receptor source: a man aged 60-69 years with acute or convalescent COVID-19.

This clone was seen only once. The chain joins TRBV7-3 to TRBJ1-2; no firm D call. Trimming cost V 6 bases and J 4 bases, with 21 bases left between them. Germline CDR1 reads SGHTA; CDR2 reads FQGTGA. This CDR3 spans 16 amino acids. In nucleotides, the CDR3 is TGTGCCAGCAGTTCTACGGCCTTGACCCGGGGCTATGGCTACACCTTC. Protein sequence: CASSSTALTRGYGYTF.

The gene calls are TRBV18 and TRBJ2-7; D is undetermined. The CDR3 contains 15 residues. The ends were cut back, 3 bases at V and 5 bases at J, with 17 bases in the middle. CDR1 and CDR2 from the germline V gene are KGHSH and LQKENI. The CDR3, as DNA: TGTGCCAGCTCACCGGCGGCCTCCCTTGAGGACGAGCAGTACTTC. Encoded protein: CASSPAASLEDEQYF.

The rearrangement links TRBV6-1 to TRBJ1-2; TRBD1 aligns across 9 bases. This CDR3 has 16 amino acids. The V gene end was trimmed by 2 bases and the J gene end by 7 bases; junction bases not matched to a gene: 11. Germline V CDR1 and CDR2: MNHNS, SASEGT. The CDR3, as DNA: TGTGCCAGCAGTGAATTTAGGGGACAGGGACGAGGTGGCTACACCTTC. Translation gives CASSEFRGQGRGGYTF.

The chain combines TRBV4-3 with TRBJ2-6; maybe TRBD2 (6 bases). CDR1 is LGHNA and CDR2 is YSLEER in the germline V gene. The CDR3 is made up of 17 amino acids. The V gene lost 0 bases and the J gene lost 3 bases, with 12 bases spanning the gap. The CDR3 region is CASSQDWRANGANVLTF. CDR3 bases: TGCGCCAGCAGCCAAGATTGGAGGGCGAATGGGGCCAACGTCCTGACTTTC.

The chain employs TRBV28 and TRBJ2-1, with a weak D call TRBD2 (5 bases). The CDR3 consists of 15 residues. With 4 bases removed from V and 7 bases from J, the gap between germline ends came to 17 bases. Germline loops: CDR1 MDHEN, CDR2 SYDVKM. DNA for the CDR3: TGTGCCAGCAGTTCCCCAGGCTCCGGAGGTAATGAGCAGTTCTTC. Protein product: CASSSPGSGGNEQFF. Full variable domain (rest looked up from reference TRBV28 and TRBJ2-1): DVKVTQSSRYLVKRTGEKVFLECVQDMDHENMFWYRQDPGLGLRLIYFSYDVKMKEKGDIPEGYSVSREKKERFSLILESASTNQTSMYLCASSSPGSGGNEQFFGPGTRLTVL.

The chain recombines TRBV28 with TRBJ2-7, with D possibly being TRBD2 (6 bases). The CDR3 length is 11 residues. Germline CDR1 is MDHEN and CDR2 is SYDVKM. Trimming pared 4 bases from V and 9 bases from J, leaving 10 bases between. CDR3 in amino acids: CASSSAGPQYF. CDR3 bases: TGTGCCAGCAGTTCGGCGGGGCCGCAGTACTTC.

This sequence joins TRBV28 and TRBJ1-1; D is uncertain. V shed 5 bases and J shed 8 bases, with 15 bases lying between them. The CDR3 totals 13 residues. CDR1 and CDR2 from the germline V gene are MDHEN and SYDVKM. CDR3 loop: CASSLGQPLEAFF. CDR3 coding DNA: TGTGCCAGCAGTCTCGGCCAGCCACTAGAAGCTTTCTTT. The full variable domain, with the rest looked up from reference TRBV28 and TRBJ1-1, is DVKVTQSSRYLVKRTGEKVFLECVQDMDHENMFWYRQDPGLGLRLIYFSYDVKMKEKGDIPEGYSVSREKKERFSLILESASTNQTSMYLCASSLGQPLEAFFGQGTRLTVV.

The chain combines TRBV7-6 with TRBJ1-1; D is possibly TRBD1 (5 bases). V was clipped by 4 bases and J by 5 bases, with 14 bases between them. Germline V gene sequence: CDR1 SGHVS, CDR2 FNYEAQ. This CDR3 spans 14 amino acids. The CDR3 reads CASSSGTGGTEAFF. Written as DNA, the CDR3 is TGTGCCAGCAGCTCCGGGACCGGGGGGACTGAAGCTTTCTTT.

This clone was observed a handful of times. The V call is TRBV6-2 or TRBV6-3, the J call TRBJ2-2; D is undetermined. This CDR3 region has 13 residues. Per germline, CDR1 MNHEY and CDR2 SVGEGT. V lost 4 bases and J lost 4, with 7 bases in between. The CDR3 here is CASSFIFTGELFF. The CDR3 DNA is TGTGCCAGCAGTTTTATTTTCACCGGGGAGCTGTTTTTT.

This chain uses TRBV4-1 with TRBJ1-5; D ambiguous. Germline lookup yields CDR1 MGHRA and CDR2 YSYEKL. CDR3 length equals 15 residues. V was clipped by 1 base and J by 0 bases, with 7 bases between them. The CDR3 DNA reads as TGCGCCAGCAGCCAAGTTCAGTATAGCAATCAGCCCCAGCATTTT. This translates into CASSQVQYSNQPQHF.

The V gene is TRBV19, the J gene TRBJ2-2, with TRBD1 matching 8 bases. J was trimmed by 5 bases and V by 5 bases; bases with no gene match: 7. CDR3 length: 15 amino acids. Germline V gives CDR1 LNHDA, CDR2 SQIVND (reference sequence). The CDR3 DNA follows: TGTGCCAGTAGTGCCCGACAGGGGCGGACCGGGGAGCTGTTTTTT. Protein sequence: CASSARQGRTGELFF.

This chain links TRBV18 with TRBJ1-1; no firm D call. This CDR3 contains 14 residues. Germline CDR1 reads KGHSH; CDR2 reads LQKENI. Trimming removed 6 bases at V and 2 bases at J, with 13 bases between. CDR3 sequence reads: CASSTPRGNTEAFF. Here the CDR3 DNA reads TGTGCCAGCTCCACCCCCCGGGGTAACACTGAAGCTTTCTTT.

The V gene is TRBV2, the J gene TRBJ2-7, with 7 nucleotides matching TRBD2. V trimming: 3 bases; J trimming: 0 bases; junction bases outside the gene matches: 8. The germline gives CDR1 SNHLY, CDR2 FYNNEI. The CDR3 consists of 16 residues. In DNA form, the CDR3 reads TGTGCCAGCAGTGAGGGGGGGTCTGGGTCCTCCTACGAGCAGTACTTC. Its translation: CASSEGGSGSSYEQYF.

CDR3 region: CASGLTRGSEQFF. The CDR3 region has the DNA TGTGCCAGCGGACTCACCCGAGGTAGTGAGCAGTTCTTC. V and J are TRBV18 and TRBJ2-1, with D perhaps TRBD2 (5 bases). The CDR3 runs 13 residues. V was shortened by 8 bases and J by 9 bases, with 17 bases between the two germline ends. The germline V gene encodes CDR1 KGHSH and CDR2 LQKENI.

The chain couples TRBV7-9 to TRBJ2-7, with 10 bases identical to TRBD1. J lost 6 bases, V lost 2 bases, and 7 bases had no gene match. This CDR3 region has 15 residues. Germline CDR1 SEHNR, CDR2 FQNEAQ (reference sequence). As DNA, the CDR3 is TGTGCCAGCAGCTTAAGTAGACAGGGGGCGGGCGAGCAGTACTTC. Protein sequence: CASSLSRQGAGEQYF.

This clone was seen just once. The DNA of the CDR3 is TGTGCCAGCTCAAGCACAGGGATTAATGAAAAACTGTTTTTT. This gives the protein CASSSTGINEKLFF. The chain joins TRBV18 to TRBJ1-4, with D possibly matching TRBD1 (6 bases). The CDR3 length is 14 residues. V gave up 5 bases and J gave up 4 bases, with 11 bases separating them. Germline lookup yields CDR1 KGHSH and CDR2 LQKENI.

The chain couples TRBV11-2 to TRBJ1-6, with a tentative D call TRBD1 (6 bases). Trimming removed 1 base from V and 7 bases from J, with 14 bases in between. This CDR3 comprises 16 residues. Germline values: CDR1 SGHAT, CDR2 FQNNGV. CDR3 loop: CASSLALGQVNSPLHF. The CDR3 DNA follows: TGTGCCAGCAGCTTAGCCCTGGGACAAGTCAATTCACCCCTCCACTTT.

CDR3 bases: TGTGCCAGTTGGGACACAAACACAGATACGCAGTATTTT. It translates to CASWDTNTDTQYF. V gene TRBV19 combines with J gene TRBJ2-3, with D possibly TRBD1 on 6 matching bases. This CDR3 contains 13 residues. Germline assignment: CDR1 LNHDA and CDR2 SQIVND (reference sequence). V lost 8 bases and J lost 2, with 11 bases in between.

V gene TRBV15 combines with J gene TRBJ1-3, with D possibly matching TRBD1 (5 bases). The germline V gene has CDR1 LNHNV and CDR2 YYDKDF (reference sequence). This CDR3 region has 16 residues. V lost 0 bases and J lost 2, with 11 bases in between. CDR3 loop: CATSRDLGGAGNTIYF. The CDR3 region has the DNA TGTGCCACCAGCAGAGATCTCGGGGGGGCTGGAAACACCATATATTTT.

As to this clone: Just one base apart from a much larger clone, this may be a read error. V and J are TRBV7-3 and TRBJ1-1; D unclear. Looked up from germline, CDR1 is SGHTA and CDR2 is FQGTGA. CDR3 length: 13 residues. V dropped 2 bases and J dropped 0 bases, with 4 bases sitting between them. The CDR3 DNA is TGTGCCAGCAGCTTATACATGAACACTGAAGCTTTCTTT. Translated, it gives CASSLYMNTEAFF. The full variable domain, completed using reference TRBV7-3 and TRBJ1-1, is GAGVSQTPSNKVTEKGKYVELRCDPISGHTALYWYRQSLGQGPEFLIYFQGTGAADDSGLPNDRFFAVRPEGSVSTLKIQRTERGDSAVYLCASSLYMNTEAFFGQGTRLTVV.

The chain uses TRBV7-2 and TRBJ2-3; D unclear. V dropped 5 bases and J dropped 2 bases, with 14 bases sitting between them. The germline V gene encodes CDR1 SGHTA and CDR2 FQGNSA. This CDR3 spans 15 amino acids. The CDR3 here is CASSPGTTSTDTQYF. The CDR3 DNA reads as TGTGCCAGCAGCCCTGGCACTACTTCCACAGATACGCAGTATTTT.

The chain recombines TRBV9 with TRBJ1-2; 7 bases are a match to TRBD1. Looked up from germline, CDR1 is SGDLS and CDR2 is YYNGEE. Trimming took 3 bases from V and 4 from J; bases not matched to a gene: 12. The CDR3 sequence is 16 residues long. CDR3 amino acids: CASSDASQGFLYGYTF. In DNA, the CDR3 is TGTGCCAGCAGCGACGCCTCACAGGGGTTCCTCTATGGCTACACCTTC.

This sequence joins TRBV6-5 and TRBJ1-4; 7 bases agree with TRBD1. Per germline, CDR1 MNHEY and CDR2 SVGAGI. V dropped 6 bases and J dropped 5; count of bases not matched to a gene: 6. The CDR3 covers 14 residues. DNA of the CDR3: TGTGCCAGCAGCCTCAGACAGGGAAATGAAAAACTGTTTTTT. This sequence encodes CASSLRQGNEKLFF.

In this sample, this clone turned up a few times. This sequence joins TRBV6-4 and TRBJ1-6; 7 bases map to TRBD1. Germline V gene lookup returns CDR1 MRHNA and CDR2 SNTAGT. V lost 3 bases to trimming and J lost 6 bases; unmatched junction nucleotides: 5. This CDR3 contains 15 residues. CDR3 region: CASSEAGTANSPLHF. CDR3 nucleotides: TGTGCCAGCAGTGAGGCCGGGACAGCTAATTCACCCCTCCACTTT.

The V and J genes are TRBV18 and TRBJ2-1, with D perhaps matching TRBD1 (5 bases). V was trimmed by 2 bases and J by 2 bases, leaving 7 bases between them. Per the germline V gene, CDR1 is KGHSH and CDR2 is LQKENI. The CDR3 sequence is 14 residues long. CDR3 loop: CASSPLGPYNEQFF. CDR3 bases: TGTGCCAGCTCACCATTGGGGCCCTACAATGAGCAGTTCTTC.

This clone was recorded only once. The rearrangement links TRBV19 to TRBJ1-4; 7 bases line up with TRBD1. Germline V gene sequence: CDR1 LNHDA, CDR2 SQIVND (reference sequence). Germline trimming cut 6 bases from V and 0 bases from J; bases unmatched to any gene: 10. CDR3 length: 17 amino acids. This CDR3 is CASRDDRVGSTNEKLFF. The CDR3 region has the DNA TGTGCCAGTAGGGACGACAGGGTCGGGTCAACTAATGAAAAACTGTTTTTT.

The chain couples TRBV7-9 to TRBJ2-6; weak D call: TRBD1 (5 bases). Germline V gives CDR1 SEHNR, CDR2 FQNEAQ (reference sequence). V was shortened by 3 bases and J by 0 bases, with 12 bases between the two germline ends. CDR3 length: 17 amino acids. The CDR3: CASSFNPRVSGANVLTF. The CDR3 nucleotides read TGTGCCAGCAGCTTTAATCCCAGGGTCTCTGGGGCCAACGTCCTGACTTTC.

The chain links TRBV5-1 to TRBJ2-7; 12 bases line up with TRBD1. The V and J ends lost 2 bases and 3 bases, in that order; junction bases with no gene match: 3. Germline CDR1 is SGHRS and CDR2 is YFSETQ. The CDR3 sequence is 15 residues long. The CDR3 DNA is TGCGCCAGCAGCTTAGGGACAGGGGGCTTCTACGAGCAGTACTTC. Encoded protein: CASSLGTGGFYEQYF.

The V and J genes are TRBV19 and TRBJ2-2, with D tentatively TRBD1 (5 bases). CDR1 is LNHDA and CDR2 is SQIVND in the germline V gene (reference sequence). V dropped 1 base and J dropped 0 bases, with 6 bases sitting between them. The CDR3 extends over 15 amino acids. The CDR3: CASSIGGTNTGELFF. In DNA, the CDR3 is TGTGCCAGTAGTATAGGGGGCACGAACACCGGGGAGCTGTTTTTT. The entire variable domain, with the rest obtained from reference TRBV19 and TRBJ2-2, is as follows: DGGITQSPKYLFRKEGQNVTLSCEQNLNHDAMYWYRQDPGQGLRLIYYSQIVNDFQKGDIAEGYSVSREKKESFPLTVTSAQKNPTAFYLCASSIGGTNTGELFFGEGSRLTVL.